This T cell receptor (beta chain) originates from a study of cytomegalovirus exposure and HLA in healthy donors. This clone was seen a single time. Its antigen remains unknown. PCR used 60 Vbeta primers and 13 Jbeta primers. Original processing methods: Approximately 11 million of the approximately 80 million unique TCR beta chains counted in a later analysis were shared. Data came from immunoSEQ multiplex PCR; TCRdb stores just in-frame clones and leaves some out. That table is the source of V, J and clone size, and D and trimming were worked out from the DNA. There are fewer than 150,000 clones in the sample; around 77% occur only once, and approximately 4.9% lies in the top ten. Findings and limits, study-wide: The study reported that TCR beta sequences accurately predicted HLA-A and HLA-B alleles in most subjects. A later analysis reportedly found that, within productive TCRs, an Asian-associated ancestry cluster had fewer N-insertions than the mean observed across the roughly 700 donors.

Trimming took off 5 bases at V and 2 bases at J, with 12 bases between the two ends. From germline, CDR1 is SGHTA and CDR2 FQGNSA. The CDR3 runs 14 residues. The sequencing input was PBMCs. The origin of this receptor is a woman between 45 and 65 years old in good health and CMV-seronegative. The chain joins TRBV7-2 to TRBJ1-2; possibly TRBD1 for D (5 bases). The CDR3 loop reads CASSTSQGNYGYTF. CDR3 nucleotide sequence: TGTGCCAGCAGCACATCCCAGGGCAACTATGGCTACACCTTC.